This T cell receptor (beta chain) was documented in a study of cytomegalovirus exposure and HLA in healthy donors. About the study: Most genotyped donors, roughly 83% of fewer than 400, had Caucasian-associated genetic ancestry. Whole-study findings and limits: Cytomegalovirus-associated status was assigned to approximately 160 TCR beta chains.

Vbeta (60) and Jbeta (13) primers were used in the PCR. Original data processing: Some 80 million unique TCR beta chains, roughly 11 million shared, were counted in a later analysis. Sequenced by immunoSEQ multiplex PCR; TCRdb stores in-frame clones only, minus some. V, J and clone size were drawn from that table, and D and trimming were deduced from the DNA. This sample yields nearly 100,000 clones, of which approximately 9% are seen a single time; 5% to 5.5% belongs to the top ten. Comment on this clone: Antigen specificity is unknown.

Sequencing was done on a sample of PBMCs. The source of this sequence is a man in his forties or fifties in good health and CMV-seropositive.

The CDR3 spells CASSQDRGPRETQYF. CDR3 in DNA: TGCGCCAGCAGCCAAGATAGGGGTCCTAGAGAGACCCAGTACTTC. The chain joins TRBV4-3 to TRBJ2-5; the D gene is possibly TRBD1 (5 bases). Trimming removed 0 bases from V and 4 bases from J, with 12 bases in between. This CDR3 comprises 15 residues. Germline CDR1 reads LGHNA; CDR2 reads YSLEER.